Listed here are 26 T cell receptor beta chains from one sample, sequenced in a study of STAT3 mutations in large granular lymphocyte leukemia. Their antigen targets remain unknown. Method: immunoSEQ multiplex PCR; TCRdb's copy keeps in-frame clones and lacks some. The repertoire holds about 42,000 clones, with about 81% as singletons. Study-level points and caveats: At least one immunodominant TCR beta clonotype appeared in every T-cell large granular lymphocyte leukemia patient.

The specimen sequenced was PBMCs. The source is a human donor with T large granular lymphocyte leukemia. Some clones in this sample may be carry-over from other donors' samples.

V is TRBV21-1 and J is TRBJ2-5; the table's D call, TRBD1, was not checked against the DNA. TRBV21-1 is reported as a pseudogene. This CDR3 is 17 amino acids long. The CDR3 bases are TGTGCCACCAATCCCAGGGGCGCGTGGGGGAACCAAGAGACCCAGTACTTC. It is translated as CATNPRGAWGNQETQYF.

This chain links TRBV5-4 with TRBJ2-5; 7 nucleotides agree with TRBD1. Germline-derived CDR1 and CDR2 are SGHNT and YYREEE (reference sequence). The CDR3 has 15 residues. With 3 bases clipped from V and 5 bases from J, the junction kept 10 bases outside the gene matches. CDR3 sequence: CASSYEDRRRETQYF. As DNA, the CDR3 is TGTGCCAGCAGCTATGAGGACAGGAGGAGGGAGACCCAGTACTTC. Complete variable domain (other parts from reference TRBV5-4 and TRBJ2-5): ETGVTQSPTHLIKTRGQQVTLRCSSQSGHNTVSWYQQALGQGPQFIFQYYREEENGRGNFPPRFSGLQFPNYSSELNVNALELDDSALYLCASSYEDRRRETQYFGPGTRLLVL.

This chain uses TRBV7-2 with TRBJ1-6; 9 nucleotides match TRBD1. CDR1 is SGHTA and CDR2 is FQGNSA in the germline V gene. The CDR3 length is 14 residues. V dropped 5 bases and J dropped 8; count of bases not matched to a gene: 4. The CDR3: CASSPTGGYSPLHF. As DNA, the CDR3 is TGTGCCAGCAGCCCCACAGGGGGCTATTCACCCCTCCACTTT.

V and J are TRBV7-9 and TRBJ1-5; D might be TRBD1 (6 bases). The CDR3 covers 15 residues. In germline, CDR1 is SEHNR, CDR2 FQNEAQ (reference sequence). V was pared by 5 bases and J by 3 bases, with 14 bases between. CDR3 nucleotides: TGTGCCAGCAGCCCGGGGGGGGCCCACAATCAGCCCCAGCATTTT. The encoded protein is CASSPGGAHNQPQHF.

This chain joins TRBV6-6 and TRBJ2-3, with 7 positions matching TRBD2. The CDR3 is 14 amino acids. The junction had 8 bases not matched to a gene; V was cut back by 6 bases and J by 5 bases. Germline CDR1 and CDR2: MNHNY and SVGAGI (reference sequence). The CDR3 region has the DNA TGTGCCAGCAGACTAACGCGGGGGATAGATACGCAGTATTTT. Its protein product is CASRLTRGIDTQYF.

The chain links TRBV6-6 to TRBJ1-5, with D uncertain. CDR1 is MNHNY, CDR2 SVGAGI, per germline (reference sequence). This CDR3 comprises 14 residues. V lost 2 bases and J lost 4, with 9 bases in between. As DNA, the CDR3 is TGTGCCAGCAGTTACCAGGCCTCTAATCAGCCCCAGCATTTT. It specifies CASSYQASNQPQHF.

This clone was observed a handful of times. The chain's CDR3 is CASSFGIGNTEAFF. In DNA form, the CDR3 reads TGTGCCAGCAGCTTCGGGATTGGGAACACTGAAGCTTTCTTT. The chain links TRBV7-2 to TRBJ1-1; D is unresolved. V lost 3 bases and J 1 base, leaving 9 bases between the germline ends. CDR1 and CDR2 (germline): SGHTA, FQGNSA. The CDR3 runs 14 residues.

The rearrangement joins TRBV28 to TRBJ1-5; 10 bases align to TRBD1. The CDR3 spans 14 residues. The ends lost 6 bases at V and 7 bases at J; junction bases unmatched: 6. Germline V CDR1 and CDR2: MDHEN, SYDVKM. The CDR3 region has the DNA TGTGCCAGCAGGAGGGACAGGGGTGGGCAGCCCCAGCATTTT. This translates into CASRRDRGGQPQHF.

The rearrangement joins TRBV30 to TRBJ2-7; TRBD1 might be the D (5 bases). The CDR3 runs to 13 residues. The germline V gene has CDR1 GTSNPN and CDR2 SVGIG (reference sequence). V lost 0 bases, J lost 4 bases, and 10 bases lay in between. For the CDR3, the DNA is TGTGCCTGGAGTGTACAGGTTGATTACGAGCAGTACTTC. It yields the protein CAWSVQVDYEQYF.

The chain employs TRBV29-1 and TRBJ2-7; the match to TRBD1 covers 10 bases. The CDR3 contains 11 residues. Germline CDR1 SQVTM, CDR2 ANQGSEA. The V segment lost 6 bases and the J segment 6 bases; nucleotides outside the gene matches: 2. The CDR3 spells CSVRDRGEQYV. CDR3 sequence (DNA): TGCAGCGTGCGGGACAGGGGCGAGCAGTACGTC.

The CDR3 sequence: CASRRTSGGTDTQYF. The CDR3 DNA reads TGTGCCAGCAGGCGGACTAGCGGGGGAACAGATACGCAGTATTTT. The gene calls are TRBV28 and TRBJ2-3; the match to TRBD2 covers 13 bases. The trim removed 6 bases at V and 3 bases at J, leaving 3 bases unmatched. Germline CDR1 and CDR2: MDHEN and SYDVKM. The CDR3 totals 15 residues.

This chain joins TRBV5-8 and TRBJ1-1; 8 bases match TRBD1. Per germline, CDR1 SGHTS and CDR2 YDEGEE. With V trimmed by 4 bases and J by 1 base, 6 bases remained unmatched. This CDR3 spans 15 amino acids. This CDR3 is CASSTRTGRNTEAFF. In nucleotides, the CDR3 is TGTGCCAGCAGCACCCGGACAGGGAGGAACACTGAAGCTTTCTTT.

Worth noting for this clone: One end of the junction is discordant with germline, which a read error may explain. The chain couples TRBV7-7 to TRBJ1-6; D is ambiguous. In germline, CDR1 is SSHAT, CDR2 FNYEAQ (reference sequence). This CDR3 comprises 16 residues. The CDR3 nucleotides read TGTGCTAGCAGCTTAGCCCCACAGCCGGATAATTCACCCCTCCACTTT. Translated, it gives CASSLAPQPDNSPLHF.

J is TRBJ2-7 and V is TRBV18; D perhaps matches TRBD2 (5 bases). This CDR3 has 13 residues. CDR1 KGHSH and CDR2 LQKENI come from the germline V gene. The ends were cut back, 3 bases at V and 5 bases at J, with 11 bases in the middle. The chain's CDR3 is CASSPGLKDEQYV. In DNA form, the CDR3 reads TGTGCCAGCTCACCCGGACTGAAAGACGAGCAGTACGTC.

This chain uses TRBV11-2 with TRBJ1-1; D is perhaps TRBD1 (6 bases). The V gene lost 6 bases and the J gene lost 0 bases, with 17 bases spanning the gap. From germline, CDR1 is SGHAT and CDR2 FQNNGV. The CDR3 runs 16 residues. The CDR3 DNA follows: TGTGCCAGCAGGAAGATCCGGGGGGCAATGAACACTGAAGCTTTCTTT. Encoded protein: CASRKIRGAMNTEAFF.

CDR3 nucleotide sequence: TGTGCCAGCAGCTTCGGGGGGGACATTCAGTACTTC. Protein: CASSFGGDIQYF. This chain links TRBV5-4 with TRBJ2-4; 8 bases fit TRBD2. This CDR3 region has 12 residues. The germline V gene has CDR1 SGHNT and CDR2 YYREEE (reference sequence). V dropped 2 bases and J dropped 8; count of bases not matched to a gene: 0.

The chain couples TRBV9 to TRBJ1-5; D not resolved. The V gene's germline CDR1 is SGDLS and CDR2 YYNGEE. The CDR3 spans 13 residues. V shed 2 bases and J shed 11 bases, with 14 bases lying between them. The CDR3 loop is CASSVGPQQSQHF. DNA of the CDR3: TGTGCCAGCAGCGTTGGACCCCAGCAGTCCCAGCATTTT.

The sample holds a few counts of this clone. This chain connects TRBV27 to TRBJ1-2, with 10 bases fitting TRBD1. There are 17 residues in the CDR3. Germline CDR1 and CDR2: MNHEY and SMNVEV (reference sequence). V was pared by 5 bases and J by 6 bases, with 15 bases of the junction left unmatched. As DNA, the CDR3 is TGTGCCAGCAGTCCCTTGTGGGGACAGGGGACCCTCCATGGCTACACCTTC. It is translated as CASSPLWGQGTLHGYTF.

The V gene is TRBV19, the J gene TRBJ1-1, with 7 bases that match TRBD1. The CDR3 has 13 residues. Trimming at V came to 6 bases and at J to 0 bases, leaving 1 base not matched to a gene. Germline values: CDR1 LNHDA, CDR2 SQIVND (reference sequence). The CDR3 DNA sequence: TGTGCCAGTAGCGACAGGGTGAACACTGAAGCTTTCTTT. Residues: CASSDRVNTEAFF.

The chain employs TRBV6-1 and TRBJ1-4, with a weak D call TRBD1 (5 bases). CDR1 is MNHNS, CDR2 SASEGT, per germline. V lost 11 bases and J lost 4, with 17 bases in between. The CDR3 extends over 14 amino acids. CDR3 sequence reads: CASHWGSNNEKLFF. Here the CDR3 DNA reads TGTGCCTCTCACTGGGGGTCCAATAATGAAAAACTGTTTTTT.

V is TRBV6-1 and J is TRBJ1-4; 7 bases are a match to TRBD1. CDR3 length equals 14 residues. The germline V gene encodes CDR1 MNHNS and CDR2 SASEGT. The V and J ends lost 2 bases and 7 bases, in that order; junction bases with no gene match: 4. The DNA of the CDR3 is TGTGCCAGCAGTGAACCAGGGGGTAGTGAAAAACTGTTTTTT. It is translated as CASSEPGGSEKLFF.

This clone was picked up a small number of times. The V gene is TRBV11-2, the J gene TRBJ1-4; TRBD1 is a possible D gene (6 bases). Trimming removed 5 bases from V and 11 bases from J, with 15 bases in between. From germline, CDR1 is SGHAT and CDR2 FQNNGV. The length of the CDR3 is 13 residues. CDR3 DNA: TGTGCCAGCAGCCAGACAACGGACAGTAAACTGTTTTTT. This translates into CASSQTTDSKLFF.

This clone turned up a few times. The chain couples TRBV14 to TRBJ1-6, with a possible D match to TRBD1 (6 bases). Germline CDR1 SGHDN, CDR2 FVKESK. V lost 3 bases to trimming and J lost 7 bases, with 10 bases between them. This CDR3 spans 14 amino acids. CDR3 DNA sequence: TGTGCCAGCAGCCAGGGGACATCCAATTCACCCCTCCACTTT. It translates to CASSQGTSNSPLHF.

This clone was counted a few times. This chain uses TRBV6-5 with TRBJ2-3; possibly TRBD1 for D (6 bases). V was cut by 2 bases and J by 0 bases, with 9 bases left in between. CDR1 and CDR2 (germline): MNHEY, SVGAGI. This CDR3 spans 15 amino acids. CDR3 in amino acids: CASSYLGASTDTQYF. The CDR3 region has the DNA TGTGCCAGCAGTTACCTGGGGGCGAGCACAGATACGCAGTATTTT.

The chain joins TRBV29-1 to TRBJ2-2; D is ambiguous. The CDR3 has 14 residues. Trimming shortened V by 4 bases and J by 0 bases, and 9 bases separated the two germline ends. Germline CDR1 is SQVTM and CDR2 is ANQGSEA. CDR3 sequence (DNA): TGCAGCGTTGGGGAAGGCGCGAACACCGGGGAGCTGTTTTTT. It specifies CSVGEGANTGELFF.

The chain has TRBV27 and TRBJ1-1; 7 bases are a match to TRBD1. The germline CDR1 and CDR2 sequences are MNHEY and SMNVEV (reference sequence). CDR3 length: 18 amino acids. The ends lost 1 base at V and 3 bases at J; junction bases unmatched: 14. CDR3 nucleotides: TGTGCCAGCAGTTTATTATTCTGGGGCAGGGGGTCGGACACTGAAGCTTTCTTT. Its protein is CASSLLFWGRGSDTEAFF.